This passage covers 7 T cell receptor beta chains from one sample sequenced in a study of early T cells in non-severe SARS-CoV-2 infection. TCRdb processed the 5' RACE reads anew with MiXCR; each CDR3 protein has one entry. The data show about 75,000 distinct CDR3 sequences, with about 11% seen just once and 12% held by the top ten. The specimen comprised whole blood, sampled at baseline. These receptors originate from an adult who was a healthcare worker with PCR-confirmed SARS-CoV-2 infection or an uninfected control (not recorded which).

On this clonotype itself: A read error may produce the germline difference seen at one junction end. The chain has TRBV12-3 or TRBV12-4 and TRBJ1-1; the D gene is possibly TRBD1 (5 bases). CDR3 length equals 13 residues. DNA of the CDR3: TGTGTCAGCAGGACACTCGAGACCACTGAAGCTTTCTTT. It translates to CVSRTLETTEAFF.

This clonotype has just a few counts. V gene TRBV6-2 or TRBV6-3 combines with J gene TRBJ1-2; 7 positions match TRBD1. The length of the CDR3 is 15 residues. The germline V gene encodes CDR1 MNHEY and CDR2 SVGEGT. The trim removed 0 bases at V and 8 bases at J, leaving 9 bases unmatched. As DNA, the CDR3 is TGTGCCAGCAGTTACTCCGCAGGGGGTTACGAAGGCTACACCTTC. It encodes CASSYSAGGYEGYTF.

The J gene is TRBJ2-1, the V gene TRBV28, with 10 bases lining up with TRBD1. J lost 5 bases, V lost 11 bases, and 12 bases had no gene match. The CDR3 sequence is 15 residues long. Germline V lookup: CDR1 MDHEN, CDR2 SYDVKM. CDR3 nucleotide sequence: TGTGCCGCTTCCCGTTGGACAGGGGGAGACAATGAGCAGTTCTTC. Translated: CAASRWTGGDNEQFF.

Only a few counts were recorded for this clonotype. The chain is built from TRBV6-6 and TRBJ2-3; D tentatively reads TRBD1 or TRBD2 (5 bases each). The CDR3 has 13 amino acids. V was pared by 10 bases and J by 2 bases, with 13 bases between. Germline assignment: CDR1 MNHNY and CDR2 SVGAGI (reference sequence). Written as DNA, the CDR3 is TGTGCCACCCGGGACGGAATCACAGATACGCAGTATTTT. Translated: CATRDGITDTQYF.

This clonotype showed up many times. V is TRBV28 and J is TRBJ2-5; no clear D. V was pared by 5 bases and J by 3 bases, with 4 bases between. The CDR3 extends over 11 amino acids. The germline V gene has CDR1 MDHEN and CDR2 SYDVKM. CDR3 protein: CASSAKETQYF. CDR3 nucleotide sequence: TGTGCCAGCAGTGCCAAAGAGACCCAGTACTTC. Looking up the rest from reference TRBV28 and TRBJ2-5 gives the full variable domain: DVKVTQSSRYLVKRTGEKVFLECVQDMDHENMFWYRQDPGLGLRLIYFSYDVKMKEKGDIPEGYSVSREKKERFSLILESASTNQTSMYLCASSAKETQYFGPGTRLLVL.

This clonotype came up a few times. This chain links TRBV6-1 with TRBJ1-2; D remains unclear. The CDR3 sequence is 13 residues long. Trimming shortened V by 2 bases and J by 8 bases, and 12 bases separated the two germline ends. Germline CDR1 is MNHNS and CDR2 is SASEGT. This CDR3 is CASSESQNRGYTF. DNA of the CDR3: TGTGCCAGCAGTGAATCCCAAAATAGGGGCTACACCTTC.

The J gene is TRBJ2-4, the V gene TRBV7-2; D possibly uses TRBD1 or TRBD2 (5 bases each). CDR3 size: 16 residues. V was trimmed by 4 bases and J by 2 bases, leaving 15 bases between them. CDR1 and CDR2 (germline): SGHTA, FQGNSA. The CDR3 nucleotides are TGTGCCAGCAGCTCAAGATCTGGGGGTACCAAAAACATTCAGTACTTC. It is translated as CASSSRSGGTKNIQYF.